This record covers a single T cell receptor beta chain. This specimen comes from a study of blood T cell repertoires in COVID-19. The wider study: Acute and convalescent COVID-19 specimens originated in the United States, Italy and Spain.

The assay was immunoSEQ multiplex PCR, and TCRdb's table has in-frame clones only and misses some. The sample includes tens of thousands of clones, more than 75% seen only once; the top ten take about 47%. V shed 0 bases, J shed 6 bases, and the junction held 14 bases outside the gene matches. This CDR3 is 17 amino acids long. Germline V CDR1 and CDR2: ENHRY, SYGVKD. The rearrangement joins TRBV10-3 to TRBJ2-7; TRBD2 matches at 7 bases. The receptor comes from an elderly woman with acute or convalescent COVID-19. Sequenced: peripheral blood. The chain's CDR3 is CAISESVAGDPSGEQYF. CDR3 coding DNA: TGTGCCATCAGTGAGTCGGTGGCGGGAGATCCCTCAGGCGAGCAGTACTTC.